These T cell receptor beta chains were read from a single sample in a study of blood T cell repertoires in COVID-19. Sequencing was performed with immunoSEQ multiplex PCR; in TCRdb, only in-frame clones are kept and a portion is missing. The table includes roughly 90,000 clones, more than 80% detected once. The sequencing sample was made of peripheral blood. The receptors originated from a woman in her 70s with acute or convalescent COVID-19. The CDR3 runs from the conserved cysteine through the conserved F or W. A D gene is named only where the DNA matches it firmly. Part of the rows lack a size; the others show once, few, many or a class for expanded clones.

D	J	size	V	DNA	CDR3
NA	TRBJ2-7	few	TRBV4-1	TGCGCCAGCAGCCAAGATAGGGGGGACAGCTACGAGCAGTACTTC	CASSQDRGDSYEQYF
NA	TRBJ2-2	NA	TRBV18	TGTGCCAGCTCACTTTTACGACTAGGTCCGAACACCGGGGAGCTGTTTTTT	CASSLLRLGPNTGELFF
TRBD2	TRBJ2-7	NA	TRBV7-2	TGTGCCAGCAGCCCTGGTCTAGCGGGGGGATGGCAGTACTTC	CASSPGLAGGWQYF
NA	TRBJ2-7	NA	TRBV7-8	TGTGCCAGCAGCTACTACCGGACAGCGATCTACGAGCAGTACTTC	CASSYYRTAIYEQYF
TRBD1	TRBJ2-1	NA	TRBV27	TGTGCCAGCAGTTTATTCGTGGGGACAGGGGCCAATGAGCAGTTCTTC	CASSLFVGTGANEQFF
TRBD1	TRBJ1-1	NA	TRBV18	TGTGCCAGCTCACCAGTGCGGACAGGCACGAACACTGAAGCTTTCTTT	CASSPVRTGTNTEAFF
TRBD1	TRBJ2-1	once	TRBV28	TGTGCCAGCATGTCAGGGGGCTGGGAGCAGTTCTTC	CASMSGGWEQFF
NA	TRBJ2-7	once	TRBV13	TGTGCCAGCAGCTTAGGAGGGGGGGCCCACGAGCAGTACTTC	CASSLGGGAHEQYF
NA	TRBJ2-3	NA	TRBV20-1	TGCAGTGCTGAAGTAGCAGATACGCAGTATTTT	CSAEVADTQYF
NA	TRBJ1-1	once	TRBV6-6	TGTGCCAGCAGTGAGCAGGCAGGGGCGAGCACTGAAGCTTTCTTT	CASSEQAGASTEAFF
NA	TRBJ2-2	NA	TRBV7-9	TGTGCCAGCAGCTCGGGGTTCGGCGGGGAGCTGTTTTTT	CASSSGFGGELFF
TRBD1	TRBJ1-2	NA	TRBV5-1	TGCGCCAGCAGCTTGGGGGGACAGGGGAAGGCCTATGGCTACACCTTC	CASSLGGQGKAYGYTF
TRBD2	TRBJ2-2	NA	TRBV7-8	TGTGCCAGCAGCTTAGGGCAGGGAGGGACCGGGGAGCTGTTTTTT	CASSLGQGGTGELFF
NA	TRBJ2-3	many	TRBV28	TGTGCCAGCAGTTTAGGGCTAGCGCGAGGCACAGATACGCAGTATTTT	CASSLGLARGTDTQYF
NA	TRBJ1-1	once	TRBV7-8	TGTGCCAGCAGTTCGGACAGGAACACTGAAGCTTTCTTT	CASSSDRNTEAFF
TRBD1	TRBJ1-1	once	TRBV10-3	TGTGCCATCACCCGGGACAGGGCGACTGAAGCTTTCTTT	CAITRDRATEAFF
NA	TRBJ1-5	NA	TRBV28	TGTGCCAGCAACGGAGGGGGCAATCAGCCCCAGCATTTT	CASNGGGNQPQHF
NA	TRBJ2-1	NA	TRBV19	TGTGCCAGTAGTATAAACTGGGCCCCCAATGAGCAGTTCTTC	CASSINWAPNEQFF
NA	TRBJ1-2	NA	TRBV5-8	TGTGCCAGCAGCAGGGGGGGTCAGGGAGGACTTAACTATGGCTACACCTTC	CASSRGGQGGLNYGYTF
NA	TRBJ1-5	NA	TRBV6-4	TGTGCCAGCATCAGGGGAAAGTATCAGCCCCAGCATTTT	CASIRGKYQPQHF
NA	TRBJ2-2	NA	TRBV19	TGTGCCAGTGGGGGGGCGGCGACGAACACCGGGGAGCTGTTTTTT	CASGGAATNTGELFF
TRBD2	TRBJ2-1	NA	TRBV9	TGTGCCAGCAGCGTAGCCCCTAGCGGGAGGGCCCATGAGCAGTTCTTC	CASSVAPSGRAHEQFF
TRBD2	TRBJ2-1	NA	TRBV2	TGTGCCAGCAGACTGACTAGCGGGGCTGTGGAGTTCTTC	CASRLTSGAVEFF
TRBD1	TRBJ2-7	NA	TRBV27	TGTGCCAGCAGTGCCGGACAGGGGTTGGGTTACGAGCAGTACTTC	CASSAGQGLGYEQYF
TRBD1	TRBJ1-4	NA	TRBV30	TGTGCCTGGGATACAGGGGGCTTTGAAAAACTGTTTTTT	CAWDTGGFEKLFF
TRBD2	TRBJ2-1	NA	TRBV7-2	TGTGCCAGCAGCCCTAGCGGGGGACCCTACAATGAGCAGTTCTTC	CASSPSGGPYNEQFF
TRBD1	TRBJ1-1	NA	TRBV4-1	TGCGCCAGCAGCCAAGAATGGACAGGGGGGCGAAAAGCTTTCTTT	CASSQEWTGGRKAFF
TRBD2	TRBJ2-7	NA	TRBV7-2	TGTGCCAGCAGCTTTAACCCGGGACTAGCGGACTACGAGCAGTACTTC	CASSFNPGLADYEQYF
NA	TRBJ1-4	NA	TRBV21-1	TGTGCCAGCTCCCCCCCCGGGACAGGCGTTAAGGAAAAACTGTTTTTT	CASSPPGTGVKEKLFF
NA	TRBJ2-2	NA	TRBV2	TGTGCCAGCAGGTGGGGAGGGAACACCGGGGAGCTGTTTTTT	CASRWGGNTGELFF
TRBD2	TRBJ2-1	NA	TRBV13	TGTGCCAGCAGCTTCGGGGCGGGAGGGGGCAATGAGCAGTTCTTC	CASSFGAGGGNEQFF
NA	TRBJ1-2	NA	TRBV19	TGTGCCAGTAGTATTGGGACTCGGGGCTACACCTTC	CASSIGTRGYTF
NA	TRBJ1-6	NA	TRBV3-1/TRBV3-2	TGTGCCAGCAGCCAAGATAGCCCCTTCGGGTATTCACCCCTCCACTTT	CASSQDSPFGYSPLHF
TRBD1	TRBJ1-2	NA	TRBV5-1	TGCGCCAGCAGCTTGGGACAGGGGGACTATGGCTACACCTTC	CASSLGQGDYGYTF
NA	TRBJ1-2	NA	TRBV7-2	TGTGCCAGCAGCAAACGGGGTTTTGGGGCGGGGCCCACTAACTATGGCTACACCTTC	CASSKRGFGAGPTNYGYTF
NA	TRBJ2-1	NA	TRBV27	TGTGCCAGCAGTTTATTAGGCGGGGAGATTTGGAATGAGCAGTTCTTC	CASSLLGGEIWNEQFF
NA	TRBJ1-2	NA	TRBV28	TGTGCCAGCAGTCCAGGGGCAGTATATGGCTACACCTTC	CASSPGAVYGYTF
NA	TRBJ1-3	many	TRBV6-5	TGTGCCAGCAGCGCCCGGTTCGCTGGAAACACCATATATTTT	CASSARFAGNTIYF
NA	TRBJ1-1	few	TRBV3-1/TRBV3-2	TGTGCCAGCAGCCGGAGGGGCACTGAAGCTTTCTTT	CASSRRGTEAFF
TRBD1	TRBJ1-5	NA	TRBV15	TGTGCCACCAGCACCCGGGACAGGGGGGACGGGCAGCCCCAGCATTTT	CATSTRDRGDGQPQHF
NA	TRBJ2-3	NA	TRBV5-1	TGCGCCAGCAGCTTGGTGTCCGGGGACACAGATACGCAGTATTTT	CASSLVSGDTDTQYF
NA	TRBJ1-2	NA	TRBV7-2	TGTGCCAGCAGCTTAGCCTCCGGAGGGGGGGTTTATGGCTACACCTTC	CASSLASGGGVYGYTF
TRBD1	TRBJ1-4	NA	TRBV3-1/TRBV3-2	TGTGCCAGCAAAGGGGGCGCACAAGGAACTAATGAAAAACTGTTTTTT	CASKGGAQGTNEKLFF
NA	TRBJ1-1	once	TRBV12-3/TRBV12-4	TGTGCCAGCAGTTTATCGGGTGAAGCTTTCTTT	CASSLSGEAFF
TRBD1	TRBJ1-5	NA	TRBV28	TGTGCCAGCAGCGACAGGGTAACCCAGCATTTT	CASSDRVTQHF
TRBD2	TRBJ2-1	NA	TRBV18	TGTGCCAGCTCACCACTAGCGGGCCCTGGGAATGAGCAGTTCTTC	CASSPLAGPGNEQFF
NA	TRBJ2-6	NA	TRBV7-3	TGTGCCAGCGGGGGCGGACACTCTGGGGCCAACGTCCTGACTTTC	CASGGGHSGANVLTF
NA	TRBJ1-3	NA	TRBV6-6	TGTGCCAGCCGCGGAGGGAGAAGTAACACCATATATTTT	CASRGGRSNTIYF
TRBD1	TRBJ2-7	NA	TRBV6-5	TGTGCCAGCAGAAACCGGGACAGCTCCTACGAGCAGTACTTC	CASRNRDSSYEQYF